These T cell receptor beta chains were read from a single sample in a study of beta chain features in type 1 diabetes. Some clones are missing from TCRdb's copy, which holds only in-frame ones; the method was immunoSEQ multiplex PCR. The sample includes 300,000 to 400,000 clones, more than 9.5% of them seen just once. Material: naive CD4+ T cells from blood. Source of these receptors: a woman aged 25-40 years in good health. The CDR3 runs from the conserved cysteine through the conserved F or W. The D gene is left open where the match is weak. Not all rows give a size; the values are once, few, many and, for expanded clones, a class.

d_gene: TRBD1
abundance: few
v_gene: TRBV2
j_gene: TRBJ2-3
CDR3nt: TGTGCCACTTCTAGGACAGGCCTCTTTACAGATACGCAGTATTTT
CDR3aa: CATSRTGLFTDTQYF

d_gene: .
abundance: few
v_gene: TRBV28
j_gene: TRBJ2-7
CDR3nt: TGTGCCAGCAATGGACAGACCTACGAGCAGTACTTC
CDR3aa: CASNGQTYEQYF

d_gene: .
abundance: few
v_gene: TRBV29-1
j_gene: TRBJ1-2
CDR3nt: TGCAGCGCCGGGACATCTCTAGAGGGTGGCTACACCTTC
CDR3aa: CSAGTSLEGGYTF

d_gene: .
abundance: few
v_gene: TRBV2
j_gene: TRBJ2-7
CDR3nt: TGTGCCAGCAGTGAGAGGCGGGACTCCTACGAGCAGTACTTC
CDR3aa: CASSERRDSYEQYF

d_gene: TRBD2
abundance: .
v_gene: TRBV6-5
j_gene: TRBJ2-2
CDR3nt: TGTGCCACCACCGGGGGGGACACCGGGGAGCTGTTTTTT
CDR3aa: CATTGGDTGELFF

d_gene: .
abundance: few
v_gene: TRBV6-5
j_gene: TRBJ2-6
CDR3nt: TGTGCCAGCAGTTGGGAGGGGGCCAACGTCCTGACTTTC
CDR3aa: CASSWEGANVLTF

d_gene: .
abundance: .
v_gene: TRBV10-3
j_gene: TRBJ2-5
CDR3nt: TGTGCCATCAGTGGGGGCAACCAAGAGACCCAGTACTTC
CDR3aa: CAISGGNQETQYF

d_gene: TRBD1
abundance: .
v_gene: TRBV14
j_gene: TRBJ1-4
CDR3nt: TGTGCCAGCAGCCAAGACCCACGACAGGGGGCAAATGAAAAACTGTTTTTT
CDR3aa: CASSQDPRQGANEKLFF

d_gene: .
abundance: few
v_gene: TRBV5-4
j_gene: TRBJ2-3
CDR3nt: TGTGCCAGCAGTACGGAGGGCACAGATACGCAGTATTTT
CDR3aa: CASSTEGTDTQYF

d_gene: TRBD1
abundance: .
v_gene: TRBV30
j_gene: TRBJ1-2
CDR3nt: TGTGCCTGGAGTGTGGGGGGGACAGGGGATGGCTACACCTTC
CDR3aa: CAWSVGGTGDGYTF

d_gene: TRBD1
abundance: .
v_gene: TRBV5-1
j_gene: TRBJ2-3
CDR3nt: TGCGCCAGCAGCTCCTGGACAGGCAGCACAGATACGCAGTATTTT
CDR3aa: CASSSWTGSTDTQYF

d_gene: .
abundance: .
v_gene: TRBV25-1
j_gene: TRBJ1-2
CDR3nt: TGTGCCAGCAGTGAACGGCTAGGATACACCTTC
CDR3aa: CASSERLGYTF

d_gene: TRBD2
abundance: .
v_gene: TRBV11-2
j_gene: TRBJ2-5
CDR3nt: TGTGCCAGCAGCAACGGACTAGCAGAGACCCAGTACTTC
CDR3aa: CASSNGLAETQYF

d_gene: .
abundance: .
v_gene: TRBV30
j_gene: TRBJ2-4
CDR3nt: TGTGCCTGGAGTGTACAGCCCAAAAACATTCAGTACTTC
CDR3aa: CAWSVQPKNIQYF

d_gene: .
abundance: few
v_gene: TRBV5-1
j_gene: TRBJ2-1
CDR3nt: TGCGCCAGCAGCATTACTAGCCTGGAGCAGTTCTTC
CDR3aa: CASSITSLEQFF

d_gene: TRBD2
abundance: few
v_gene: TRBV28
j_gene: TRBJ2-7
CDR3nt: TGTGCCAGCAGTCCCTCCACTAGCGGCTCCTACGAGCAGTACTTC
CDR3aa: CASSPSTSGSYEQYF

d_gene: .
abundance: few
v_gene: TRBV28
j_gene: TRBJ1-5
CDR3nt: TGTGCCAGCCAGCGACAGTTCAATCAGCCCCAGCATTTT
CDR3aa: CASQRQFNQPQHF

d_gene: TRBD2
abundance: .
v_gene: TRBV19
j_gene: TRBJ2-2
CDR3nt: TGTGCCAGTAGTATGGGTAGCGGGAGTCGGCCCGGGGAGCTGTTTTTT
CDR3aa: CASSMGSGSRPGELFF

d_gene: .
abundance: .
v_gene: TRBV6-6
j_gene: TRBJ2-7
CDR3nt: TGTGCCAGCAGTAGCTTCGGGGGCTACGAGCAGTACTTC
CDR3aa: CASSSFGGYEQYF

d_gene: .
abundance: .
v_gene: TRBV4-2
j_gene: TRBJ2-7
CDR3nt: TGTGCCAGCAGCCAAAAAGGAGCCAACTCCTACGAGCAGTACTTC
CDR3aa: CASSQKGANSYEQYF

d_gene: .
abundance: many
v_gene: TRBV29-1
j_gene: TRBJ1-2
CDR3nt: TGCAGCGTTGTGCCAGGGAACTATGGCTACACCTTC
CDR3aa: CSVVPGNYGYTF

d_gene: .
abundance: .
v_gene: TRBV28
j_gene: TRBJ1-1
CDR3nt: TGTGCCAGCAGGCTCGGACAGTCGAACACTGAAGCTTTCTTT
CDR3aa: CASRLGQSNTEAFF

d_gene: .
abundance: few
v_gene: TRBV9
j_gene: TRBJ2-3
CDR3nt: TGTGCCAGCAGCGTAGTTGGTAGTCGGTACACAGATACGCAGTATTTT
CDR3aa: CASSVVGSRYTDTQYF

d_gene: TRBD2
abundance: few
v_gene: TRBV6-1
j_gene: TRBJ2-1
CDR3nt: TGTGCCAGCAGTGAACTAGCGGTAGCGGGAGCCTACAATGAGCAGTTCTTC
CDR3aa: CASSELAVAGAYNEQFF

d_gene: TRBD1
abundance: .
v_gene: TRBV27
j_gene: TRBJ2-5
CDR3nt: TGTGCCAGCAGTTTGACAGGGGAGCACGAGACCCAGTACTTC
CDR3aa: CASSLTGEHETQYF

d_gene: TRBD2
abundance: .
v_gene: TRBV9
j_gene: TRBJ2-1
CDR3nt: TGTGCCAGCAGCGTCACCAATAGCGGGAGGGGCAATGAGCAGTTCTTC
CDR3aa: CASSVTNSGRGNEQFF

d_gene: .
abundance: .
v_gene: TRBV11-2
j_gene: TRBJ1-4
CDR3nt: TGTGCCAGCAAGAGGTTACCTAATGAAAAACTGTTTTTT
CDR3aa: CASKRLPNEKLFF

d_gene: TRBD1
abundance: .
v_gene: TRBV7-3
j_gene: TRBJ2-5
CDR3nt: TGTGCCAGCAGCTTAGGTCAGGGGGCATGGGAGACCCAGTACTTC
CDR3aa: CASSLGQGAWETQYF

d_gene: TRBD1
abundance: few
v_gene: TRBV7-2
j_gene: TRBJ2-1
CDR3nt: TGTGCCAGCAGCTTAGGGGGACAGACTTACAATGAGCAGTTCTTC
CDR3aa: CASSLGGQTYNEQFF

d_gene: .
abundance: .
v_gene: TRBV28
j_gene: TRBJ1-1
CDR3nt: TGTGCCAGCAGTCAACAACAGGGTAGCACTGAAGCTTTCTTT
CDR3aa: CASSQQQGSTEAFF

d_gene: TRBD2
abundance: .
v_gene: TRBV11-1
j_gene: TRBJ2-1
CDR3nt: TGTGCCAGCAGACCGGGAGGGACTAGCGGTTACAATGAGCAGTTCTTC
CDR3aa: CASRPGGTSGYNEQFF

d_gene: .
abundance: .
v_gene: TRBV18
j_gene: TRBJ2-5
CDR3nt: TGTGCCAGCTCCGGCGGGGAAGAGACCCAGTACTTC
CDR3aa: CASSGGEETQYF

d_gene: TRBD1
abundance: .
v_gene: TRBV27
j_gene: TRBJ1-4
CDR3nt: TGTGCCAGCAGCCGACTGACAGGGTTAGATGGAAAACTGTTTTTT
CDR3aa: CASSRLTGLDGKLFF

d_gene: .
abundance: many
v_gene: TRBV30
j_gene: TRBJ2-6
CDR3nt: TGTGCCACAGAGACTGGGGCCAACGTCCTGACTTTC
CDR3aa: CATETGANVLTF

d_gene: .
abundance: .
v_gene: TRBV28
j_gene: TRBJ1-4
CDR3nt: TGTGCCAGCAGGTTCACAGGGAAGGATGAAAAACTGTTTTTT
CDR3aa: CASRFTGKDEKLFF

d_gene: TRBD1
abundance: .
v_gene: TRBV6-6
j_gene: TRBJ2-2
CDR3nt: TGTGCCAGCAGTTATCTGGGACAGGGAAACACCGGGGAGCTGTTTTTT
CDR3aa: CASSYLGQGNTGELFF

d_gene: TRBD1
abundance: few
v_gene: TRBV18
j_gene: TRBJ1-5
CDR3nt: TGTGCCAGCTCACGCGGGACAGATCAGCCCCAGCATTTT
CDR3aa: CASSRGTDQPQHF

d_gene: TRBD1
abundance: .
v_gene: TRBV7-2
j_gene: TRBJ1-1
CDR3nt: TGTGCCAGCAGCTTGGGACAGACGAACACTGAAGCTTTCTTT
CDR3aa: CASSLGQTNTEAFF

d_gene: TRBD1
abundance: few
v_gene: TRBV9
j_gene: TRBJ1-1
CDR3nt: TGTGCCAGCAGCGTAACGACAGGGCGGAACACTGAAGCTTTCTTT
CDR3aa: CASSVTTGRNTEAFF

d_gene: .
abundance: .
v_gene: TRBV6-5
j_gene: TRBJ2-5
CDR3nt: TGTGCCAGCAGTTATGAGCTAGCGGAGACCCAGTACTTC
CDR3aa: CASSYELAETQYF

d_gene: .
abundance: .
v_gene: TRBV6-5
j_gene: TRBJ2-7
CDR3nt: TGTGCCAGCAGTTACTCGGACACCTCCTACGAGCAGTACTTC
CDR3aa: CASSYSDTSYEQYF

d_gene: TRBD2
abundance: few
v_gene: TRBV5-1
j_gene: TRBJ2-1
CDR3nt: TGCGCCAGCAGCTTGCGGGCTAGCGGGAGCTATGAGCAGTTCTTC
CDR3aa: CASSLRASGSYEQFF

d_gene: .
abundance: few
v_gene: TRBV18
j_gene: TRBJ1-1
CDR3nt: TGTGCCAGCTCACGCGCCGGGGGGAACACTGAAGCTTTCTTT
CDR3aa: CASSRAGGNTEAFF

d_gene: .
abundance: few
v_gene: TRBV4-3
j_gene: TRBJ2-1
CDR3nt: TGCGCCAGTAGCGTTAGTTTCGGGGAGCAGTTCTTC
CDR3aa: CASSVSFGEQFF

d_gene: TRBD1
abundance: few
v_gene: TRBV28
j_gene: TRBJ2-1
CDR3nt: TGTGCCAGCACCCTCGTGGACAGGGGTGGCAATGAGCAGTTCTTC
CDR3aa: CASTLVDRGGNEQFF

d_gene: TRBD1
abundance: .
v_gene: TRBV5-4
j_gene: TRBJ2-7
CDR3nt: TGTGCCAGCAGCCCGGGACAGGGGATTCGGTTCGAGCAGTACTTC
CDR3aa: CASSPGQGIRFEQYF

d_gene: TRBD2
abundance: few
v_gene: TRBV27
j_gene: TRBJ2-5
CDR3nt: TGTGCCAGCAGTTTCGGCGGGAGACCACAAGAGACCCAGTACTTC
CDR3aa: CASSFGGRPQETQYF

d_gene: .
abundance: .
v_gene: TRBV5-1
j_gene: TRBJ2-1
CDR3nt: TGCGCCAGCAGCTTGGGTGGGGCCTCTTACAATGAGCAGTTCTTC
CDR3aa: CASSLGGASYNEQFF

d_gene: TRBD2
abundance: .
v_gene: TRBV15
j_gene: TRBJ2-3
CDR3nt: TGTGCCACCAGCAGAGCCACGGCAGCGGGAGCCGATACGCAGTATTTT
CDR3aa: CATSRATAAGADTQYF

d_gene: TRBD1
abundance: .
v_gene: TRBV5-4
j_gene: TRBJ2-7
CDR3nt: TGTGCCAGCAGCTTGGCCACAGGGGGCTTCTACGAGCAGTACTTC
CDR3aa: CASSLATGGFYEQYF